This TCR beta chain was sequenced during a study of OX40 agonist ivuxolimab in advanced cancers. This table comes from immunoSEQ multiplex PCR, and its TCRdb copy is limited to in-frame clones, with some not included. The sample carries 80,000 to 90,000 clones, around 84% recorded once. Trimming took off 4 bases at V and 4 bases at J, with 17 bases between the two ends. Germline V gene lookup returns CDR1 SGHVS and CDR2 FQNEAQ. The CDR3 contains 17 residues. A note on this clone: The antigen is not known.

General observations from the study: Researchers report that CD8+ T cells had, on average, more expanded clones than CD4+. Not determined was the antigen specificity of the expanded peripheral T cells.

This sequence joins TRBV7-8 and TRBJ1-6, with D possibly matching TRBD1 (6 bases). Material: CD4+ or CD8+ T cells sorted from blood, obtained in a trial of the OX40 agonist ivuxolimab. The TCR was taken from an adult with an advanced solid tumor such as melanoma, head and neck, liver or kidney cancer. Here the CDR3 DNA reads TGTGCCAGCAGCTCCCCAGCTGGGGGCCCTTATAATTCACCCCTCCACTTT. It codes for CASSSPAGGPYNSPLHF.